The 5 T cell receptor beta chains below all came from one sample that was sequenced in a study of T cell responses to AZD1222 COVID-19 vaccine. Generated by immunoSEQ multiplex PCR, the TCRdb table keeps only in-frame clones and is missing some. The sample gives 150,000 to 180,000 clones, roughly nine tenths of which show up once; roughly 5.8% is in the top ten. The sequences come from peripheral blood, collected on day 0 of MenACWY control vaccination. All receptors derive from an adult in good health.

Here the CDR3 DNA reads TGTGCCAGCAGGGGTACGGACTATAATTCACCCCTCCACTTT. It is translated as CASRGTDYNSPLHF. The chain employs TRBV27 and TRBJ1-6; D uncertain. Germline values: CDR1 MNHEY, CDR2 SMNVEV (reference sequence). There are 14 residues in the CDR3. V was trimmed by 6 bases and J by 3 bases, leaving 9 bases between them.

The chain has TRBV14 and TRBJ2-5; D is uncertain. V was clipped by 2 bases and J by 3 bases, with 4 bases between them. Germline V gives CDR1 SGHDN, CDR2 FVKESK. The CDR3 length is 12 residues. CDR3 DNA sequence: TGTGCCAGCAGCCAAAAGGAAGAGACCCAGTACTTC. Protein: CASSQKEETQYF.

The chain carries TRBV11-2 and TRBJ1-4, with D tentatively TRBD1 (6 bases). The CDR3 covers 18 residues. CDR1 SGHAT and CDR2 FQNNGV come from the germline V gene. V lost 5 bases and J lost 5, with 24 bases in between. The CDR3 here is CASSGGRRRKWENEKLFF. CDR3 sequence (DNA): TGTGCCAGCAGCGGGGGGCGACGAAGAAAGTGGGAGAATGAAAAACTGTTTTTT.

This chain connects TRBV7-4 to TRBJ2-7; a weak D match, TRBD1 (6 bases). Germline V gene lookup returns CDR1 SGHVT and CDR2 SQSDAQ. This CDR3 is 16 amino acids long. V lost 3 bases and J lost 2, with 17 bases in between. CDR3 loop: CASSFNRVYPAYEQYF. The CDR3 DNA reads TGTGCCAGCAGCTTTAACAGGGTATACCCGGCCTACGAGCAGTACTTC.

V gene TRBV19 combines with J gene TRBJ1-1; tentative D call: TRBD1 (5 bases). This CDR3 contains 14 residues. Trimming shortened V by 5 bases and J by 1 base, and 11 bases separated the two germline ends. The V gene's germline CDR1 is LNHDA and CDR2 SQIVND (reference sequence). For the CDR3, the DNA is TGTGCCAGTAGTCCAGGGACCCAGAACACTGAAGCTTTCTTT. Translated: CASSPGTQNTEAFF.